The next 4 T cell receptor beta chains were all read from a single sample in a study of shared clonotypes between healthy human individuals. Clones were read by immunoSEQ multiplex PCR, and TCRdb kept only the in-frame ones, dropping some. The table has around 95,000 clones, roughly two thirds seen once. What was sequenced was memory CD8+ T cells sorted from blood. Indicated subset: CD45RO+ cells pooled with CCR7-negative TemRA cells. The origin of the receptors is a young man in good health.

The gene calls are TRBV28 and TRBJ1-5; D uncertain. The V gene lost 3 bases and the J gene lost 0 bases, with 6 bases spanning the gap. Germline loops: CDR1 MDHEN, CDR2 SYDVKM. The CDR3 has 14 residues. DNA for the CDR3: TGTGCCAGCAGTTTGGGCATTAGCAATCAGCCCCAGCATTTT. This codes for CASSLGISNQPQHF.

V is TRBV19 and J is TRBJ2-5, with 7 bases aligning to TRBD1. Trimming cost V 1 base and J 4 bases; bases outside gene matches: 6. The germline V gene has CDR1 LNHDA and CDR2 SQIVND (reference sequence). This CDR3 has 15 amino acids. CDR3 DNA: TGTGCCAGTAGTATAGGACAGGGAGATACAGAGACCCAGTACTTC. Its translation is CASSIGQGDTETQYF.

This rearrangement joins TRBV6-5 to TRBJ2-5; D possibly corresponds to TRBD1 (6 bases). This CDR3 contains 14 residues. Deletions cut 10 bases from V and 5 bases from J, with 20 bases between. The germline CDR1 and CDR2 sequences are MNHEY and SVGAGI. The CDR3 sequence is CATSRWGQGETQYF. CDR3 nucleotides: TGTGCCACCTCGAGGTGGGGGCAGGGGGAGACCCAGTACTTC.

This chain uses TRBV11-1 with TRBJ2-1; D uncertain. The germline V and J ends were trimmed by 0 bases and 13 bases, with 7 bases remaining between them. Germline V gene lookup returns CDR1 SGHAT and CDR2 FQDESV (reference sequence). The CDR3 spans 11 residues. The CDR3 DNA is TGTGCCAGCAGCTTAGCGGCCCGTCAGTTCTTC. This encodes CASSLAARQFF. Full variable domain (rest looked up from reference TRBV11-1 and TRBJ2-1): EAEVAQSPRYKITEKSQAVAFWCDPISGHATLYWYRQILGQGPELLVQFQDESVVDDSQLPKDRFSAERLKGVDSTLKIQPAELGDSAMYLCASSLAARQFFGPGTRLTVL.